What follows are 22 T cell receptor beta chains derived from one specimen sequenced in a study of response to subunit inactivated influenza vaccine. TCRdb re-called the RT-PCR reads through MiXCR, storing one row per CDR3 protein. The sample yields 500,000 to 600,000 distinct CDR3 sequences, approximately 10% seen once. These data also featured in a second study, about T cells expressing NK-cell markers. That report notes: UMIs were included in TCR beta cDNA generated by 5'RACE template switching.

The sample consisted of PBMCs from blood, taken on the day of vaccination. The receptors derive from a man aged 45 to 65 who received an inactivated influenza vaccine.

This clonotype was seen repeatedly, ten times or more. CDR3 DNA sequence: TGCGCCAGCAGCTTAGGGGACATTGCCTACGAGCAGTACTTC. This encodes CASSLGDIAYEQYF. This rearrangement joins TRBV5-1 to TRBJ2-7; D is possibly TRBD1 (6 bases). The CDR3 loop spans 14 amino acids. The germline V and J ends were trimmed by 2 bases and 2 bases, with 11 bases remaining between them. Germline CDR1 reads SGHRS; CDR2 reads YFSETQ. Drawing the rest from reference TRBV5-1 and TRBJ2-7, the complete variable domain is KAGVTQTPRYLIKTRGQQVTLSCSPISGHRSVSWYQQTPGQGLQFLFEYFSETQRNKGNFPGRFSGRQFSNSRSEMNVSTLELGDSALYLCASSLGDIAYEQYFGPGTRLTVT.

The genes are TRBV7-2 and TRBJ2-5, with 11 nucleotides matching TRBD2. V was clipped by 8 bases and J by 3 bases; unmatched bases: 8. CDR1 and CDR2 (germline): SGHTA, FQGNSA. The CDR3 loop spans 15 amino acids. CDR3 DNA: TGTGCCAGCTTCGGGGGTAGCGGGAGGGAAGAGACCCAGTACTTC. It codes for CASFGGSGREETQYF.

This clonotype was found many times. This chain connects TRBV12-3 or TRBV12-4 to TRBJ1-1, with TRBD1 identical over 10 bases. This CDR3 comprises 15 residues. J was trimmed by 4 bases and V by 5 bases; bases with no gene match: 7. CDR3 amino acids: CASSPTTGGITEAFF. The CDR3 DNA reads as TGTGCCAGCAGTCCTACGACAGGGGGCATCACTGAAGCTTTCTTT.

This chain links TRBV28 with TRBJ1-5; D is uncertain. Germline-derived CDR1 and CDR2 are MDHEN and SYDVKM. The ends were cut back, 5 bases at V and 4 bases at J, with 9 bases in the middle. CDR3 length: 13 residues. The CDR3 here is CASSNYRNQPQHF. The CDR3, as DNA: TGTGCCAGCAGTAACTACCGTAATCAGCCCCAGCATTTT.

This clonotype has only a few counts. The CDR3 DNA follows: TGTGCCAGCAGCCTCTGGGTCCAAAATGAGCAGTTCTTC. Amino acids: CASSLWVQNEQFF. The chain carries TRBV3-1 and TRBJ2-1; D call uncertain. Germline values: CDR1 LGHDT, CDR2 YNNKEL (reference sequence). The CDR3 is 13 amino acids. The V gene lost 4 bases and the J gene lost 7 bases, with 11 bases spanning the gap.

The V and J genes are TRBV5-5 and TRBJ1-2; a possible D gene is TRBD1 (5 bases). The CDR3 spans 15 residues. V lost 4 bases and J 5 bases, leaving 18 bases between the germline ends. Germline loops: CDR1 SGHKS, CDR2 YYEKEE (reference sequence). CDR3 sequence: CASSTEQAPGYGYTF. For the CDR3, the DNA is TGTGCCAGCAGCACAGAACAGGCCCCGGGGTATGGCTACACCTTC.

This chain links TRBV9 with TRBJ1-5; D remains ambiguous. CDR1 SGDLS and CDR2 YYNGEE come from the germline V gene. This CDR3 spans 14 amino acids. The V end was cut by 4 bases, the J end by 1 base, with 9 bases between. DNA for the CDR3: TGTGCCAGCAGCCGCGCCCCGAGCAATCAGCCCCAGCATTTT. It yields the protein CASSRAPSNQPQHF.

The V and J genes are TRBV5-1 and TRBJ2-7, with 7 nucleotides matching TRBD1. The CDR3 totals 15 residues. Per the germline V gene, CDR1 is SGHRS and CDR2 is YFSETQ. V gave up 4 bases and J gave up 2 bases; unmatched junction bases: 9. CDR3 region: CASSVQTGRAYEQYF. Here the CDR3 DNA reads TGCGCCAGCAGCGTCCAGACAGGGCGCGCCTACGAGCAGTACTTC. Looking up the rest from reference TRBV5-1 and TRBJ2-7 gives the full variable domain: KAGVTQTPRYLIKTRGQQVTLSCSPISGHRSVSWYQQTPGQGLQFLFEYFSETQRNKGNFPGRFSGRQFSNSRSEMNVSTLELGDSALYLCASSVQTGRAYEQYFGPGTRLTVT.

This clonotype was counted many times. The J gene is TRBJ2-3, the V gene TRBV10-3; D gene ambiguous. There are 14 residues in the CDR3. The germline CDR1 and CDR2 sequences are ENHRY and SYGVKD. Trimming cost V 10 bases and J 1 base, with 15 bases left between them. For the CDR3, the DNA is TGTGCCACCGATGACCCTAGTGGCACAGATACGCAGTATTTT. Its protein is CATDDPSGTDTQYF.

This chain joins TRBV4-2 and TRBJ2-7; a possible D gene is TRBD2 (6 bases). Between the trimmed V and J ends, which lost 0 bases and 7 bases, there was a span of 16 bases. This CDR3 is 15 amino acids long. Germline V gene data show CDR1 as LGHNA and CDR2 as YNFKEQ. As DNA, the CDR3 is TGTGCCAGCAGCCAAGATCCTAGCGTTGCCTGGGAGCAGTACTTC. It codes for CASSQDPSVAWEQYF.

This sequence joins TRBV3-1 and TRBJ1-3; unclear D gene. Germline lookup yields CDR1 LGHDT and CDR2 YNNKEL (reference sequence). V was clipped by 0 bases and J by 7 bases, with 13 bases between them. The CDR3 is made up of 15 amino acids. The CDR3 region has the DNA TGTGCCAGCAGCCAAGACACCACTCACGGGAACACCATATATTTT. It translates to CASSQDTTHGNTIYF.

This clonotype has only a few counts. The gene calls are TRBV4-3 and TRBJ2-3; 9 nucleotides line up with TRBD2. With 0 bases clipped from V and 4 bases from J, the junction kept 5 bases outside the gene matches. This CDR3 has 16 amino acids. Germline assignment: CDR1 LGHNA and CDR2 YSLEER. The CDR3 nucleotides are TGCGCCAGCAGCCAAGATGGGACTAGCTTGCCAGATACGCAGTATTTT. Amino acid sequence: CASSQDGTSLPDTQYF.

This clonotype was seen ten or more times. The CDR3 sequence is CASSLEGPGRNEQFF. Here the CDR3 DNA reads TGTGCCAGCAGCTTAGAGGGTCCAGGGAGGAATGAGCAGTTCTTC. This chain links TRBV7-9 with TRBJ2-1; D possibly corresponds to TRBD2 (6 bases). CDR1 SEHNR and CDR2 FQNEAQ come from the germline V gene (reference sequence). The CDR3 extends over 15 amino acids. V lost 1 base, J lost 7 bases, and 14 bases lay in between.

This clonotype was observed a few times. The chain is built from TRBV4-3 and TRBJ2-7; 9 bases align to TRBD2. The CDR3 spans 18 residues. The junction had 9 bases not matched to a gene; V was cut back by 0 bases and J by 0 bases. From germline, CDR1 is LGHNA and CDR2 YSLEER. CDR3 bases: TGCGCCAGCAGCCAAGATTTGGGACTAGCACCAAACTCCTACGAGCAGTACTTC. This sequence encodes CASSQDLGLAPNSYEQYF.

CDR3: CASSFGTYAYNEQFF. CDR3 coding DNA: TGTGCCAGCAGCTTTGGGACTTATGCCTACAATGAGCAGTTCTTC. This chain links TRBV7-3 with TRBJ2-1; TRBD2 might be the D (6 bases). There are 15 residues in the CDR3. Between the trimmed V and J ends, which lost 3 bases and 2 bases, there was a span of 11 bases. Germline values: CDR1 SGHTA, CDR2 FQGTGA.

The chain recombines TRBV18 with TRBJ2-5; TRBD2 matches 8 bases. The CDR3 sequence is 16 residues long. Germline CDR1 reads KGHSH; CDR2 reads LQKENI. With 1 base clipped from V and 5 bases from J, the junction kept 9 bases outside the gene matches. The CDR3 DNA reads TGTGCCAGCTCACCACAAGCGGGGGCTGGTTCGGAGACCCAGTACTTC. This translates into CASSPQAGAGSETQYF.

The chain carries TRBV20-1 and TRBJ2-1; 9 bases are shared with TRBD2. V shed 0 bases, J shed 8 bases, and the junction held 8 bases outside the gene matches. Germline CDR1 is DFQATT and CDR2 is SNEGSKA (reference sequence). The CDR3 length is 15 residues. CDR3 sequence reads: CSARDLAGPSDEQFF. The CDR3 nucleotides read TGCAGTGCTAGAGATCTAGCGGGACCCAGCGATGAGCAGTTCTTC.

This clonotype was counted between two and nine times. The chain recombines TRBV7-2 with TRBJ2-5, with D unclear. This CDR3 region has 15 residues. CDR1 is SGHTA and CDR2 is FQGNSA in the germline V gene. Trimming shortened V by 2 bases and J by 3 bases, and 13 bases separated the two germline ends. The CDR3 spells CASSLNPHSEETQYF. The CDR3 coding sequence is TGTGCCAGCAGCTTAAACCCCCACAGCGAAGAGACCCAGTACTTC.

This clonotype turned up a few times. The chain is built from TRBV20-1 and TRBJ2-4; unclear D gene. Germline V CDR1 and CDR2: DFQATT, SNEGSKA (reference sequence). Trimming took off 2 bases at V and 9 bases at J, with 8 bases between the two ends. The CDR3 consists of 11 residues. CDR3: CSARREPIQYF. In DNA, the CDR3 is TGCAGTGCTAGACGAGAACCCATTCAGTACTTC.

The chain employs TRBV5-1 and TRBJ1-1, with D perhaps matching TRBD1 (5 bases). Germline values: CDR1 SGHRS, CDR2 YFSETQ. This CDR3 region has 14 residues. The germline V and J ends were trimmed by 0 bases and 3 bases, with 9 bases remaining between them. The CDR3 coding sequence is TGCGCCAGCAGCTTGGTTGGGGCGCACACTGAAGCTTTCTTT. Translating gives CASSLVGAHTEAFF.

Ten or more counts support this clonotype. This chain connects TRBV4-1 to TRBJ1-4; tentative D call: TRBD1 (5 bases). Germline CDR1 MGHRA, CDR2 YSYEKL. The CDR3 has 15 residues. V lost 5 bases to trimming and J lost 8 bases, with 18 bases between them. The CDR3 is CASSGTGAGREKLFF. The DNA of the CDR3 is TGCGCCAGCAGCGGAACTGGGGCAGGGCGGGAAAAACTGTTTTTT.

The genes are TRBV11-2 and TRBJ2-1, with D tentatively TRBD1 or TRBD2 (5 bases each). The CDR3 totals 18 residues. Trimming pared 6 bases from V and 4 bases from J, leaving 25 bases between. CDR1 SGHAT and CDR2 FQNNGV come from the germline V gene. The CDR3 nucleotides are TGTGCCAGCAGAATCGCTTGGGGCGGGCGGCGCCGTTACAATGAGCAGTTCTTC. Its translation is CASRIAWGGRRRYNEQFF.